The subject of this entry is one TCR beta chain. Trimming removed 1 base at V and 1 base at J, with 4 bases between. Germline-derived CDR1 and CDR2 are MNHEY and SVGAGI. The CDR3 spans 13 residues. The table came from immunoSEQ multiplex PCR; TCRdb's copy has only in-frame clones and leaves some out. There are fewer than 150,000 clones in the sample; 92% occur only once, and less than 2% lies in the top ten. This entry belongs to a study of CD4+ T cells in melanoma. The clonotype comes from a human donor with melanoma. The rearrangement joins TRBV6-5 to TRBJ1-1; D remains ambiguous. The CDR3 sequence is CASSYWQNTEAFF. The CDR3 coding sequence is TGTGCCAGCAGTTACTGGCAGAACACTGAAGCTTTCTTT.